This T cell receptor beta chain was found in a study of monozygotic twins with inflammatory bowel disease. UMIs containing a 6-nucleotide sample barcode were added via template switching. TCRdb reanalyzed the 5' RACE reads, giving one entry per CDR3 protein sequence and no DNA. Here the sample table reports around 190,000 distinct CDR3 sequences. In the case of this clonotype: Its antigen is undetermined.

General observations from the study: Lower TCRbeta diversity (inverse Simpson) was seen in IBD patients than in healthy co-twins.

Looked up from germline, CDR1 is LGHDT and CDR2 is YNNKEL (reference sequence). CDR3 length: 12 amino acids. The sequenced sample was blood. This TCR was sampled from a human donor with ulcerative colitis or Crohn's disease, or a healthy co-twin of an affected twin (not recorded which). This chain links TRBV3-1 with TRBJ1-5. CDR3 loop: CASSQAQQPQHF. The whole variable domain, remainder taken from reference TRBV3-1 and TRBJ1-5, is DTAVSQTPKYLVTQMGNDKSIKCEQNLGHDTMYWYKQDSKKFLKIMFSYNNKELIINETVPNRFSPKSPDKAHLNLHINSLELGDSAVYFCASSQAQQPQHFGDGTRLSIL.